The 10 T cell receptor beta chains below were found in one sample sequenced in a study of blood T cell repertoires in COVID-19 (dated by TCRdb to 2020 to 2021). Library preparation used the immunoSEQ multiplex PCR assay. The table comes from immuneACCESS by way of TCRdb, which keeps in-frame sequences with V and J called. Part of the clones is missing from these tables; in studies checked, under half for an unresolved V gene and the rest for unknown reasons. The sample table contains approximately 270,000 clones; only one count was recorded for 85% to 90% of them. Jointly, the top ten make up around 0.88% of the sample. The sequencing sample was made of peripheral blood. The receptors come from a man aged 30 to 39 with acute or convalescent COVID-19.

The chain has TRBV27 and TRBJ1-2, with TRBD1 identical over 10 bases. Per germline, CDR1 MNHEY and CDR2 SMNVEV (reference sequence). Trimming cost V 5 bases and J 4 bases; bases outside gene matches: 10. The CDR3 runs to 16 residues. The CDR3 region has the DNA TGTGCCAGCAGTCTTTCATGGGACAGGGGAACCTATGGCTACACCTTC. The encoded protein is CASSLSWDRGTYGYTF.

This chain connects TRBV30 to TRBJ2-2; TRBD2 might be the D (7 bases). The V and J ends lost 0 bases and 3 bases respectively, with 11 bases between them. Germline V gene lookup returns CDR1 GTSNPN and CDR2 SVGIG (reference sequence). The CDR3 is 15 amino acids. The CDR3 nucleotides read TGTGCCTGGAGTGTAGGGGGGGCGTACACCGGGGAGCTGTTTTTT. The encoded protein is CAWSVGGAYTGELFF. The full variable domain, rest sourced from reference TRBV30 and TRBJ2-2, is SQTIHQWPATLVQPVGSPLSLECTVEGTSNPNLYWYRQAAGRGLQLLFYSVGIGQISSEVPQNLSASRPQDRQFILSSKKLLLSDSGFYLCAWSVGGAYTGELFFGEGSRLTVL.

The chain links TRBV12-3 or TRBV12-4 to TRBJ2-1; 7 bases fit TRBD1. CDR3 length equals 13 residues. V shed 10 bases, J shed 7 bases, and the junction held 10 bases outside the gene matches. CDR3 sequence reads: CAIGPRGWNEQFF. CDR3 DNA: TGTGCCATAGGTCCCAGGGGGTGGAATGAGCAGTTCTTC.

CDR3 nucleotides: TGTGCCAGCAGCTCCATAGCGGGCACAGATACGCAGTATTTT. Protein: CASSSIAGTDTQYF. J is TRBJ2-3 and V is TRBV5-8; D might be TRBD2 (6 bases). Germline CDR1 and CDR2: SGHTS and YDEGEE. The CDR3 covers 14 residues. Trimming took 3 bases from V and 1 from J, leaving 9 bases between them.

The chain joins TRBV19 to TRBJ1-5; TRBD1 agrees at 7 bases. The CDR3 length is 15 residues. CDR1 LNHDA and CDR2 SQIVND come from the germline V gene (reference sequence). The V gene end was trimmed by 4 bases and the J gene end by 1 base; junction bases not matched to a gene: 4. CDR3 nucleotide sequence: TGTGCCAGTAGTACCCTACAGGGGAGCAATCAGCCCCAGCATTTT. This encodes CASSTLQGSNQPQHF.

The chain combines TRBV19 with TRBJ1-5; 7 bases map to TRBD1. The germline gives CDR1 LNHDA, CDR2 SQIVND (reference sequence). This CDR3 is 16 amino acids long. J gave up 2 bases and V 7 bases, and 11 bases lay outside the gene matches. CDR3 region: CASTDRAPGGNQPQHF. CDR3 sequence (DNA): TGTGCCAGTACCGACAGGGCCCCAGGAGGCAATCAGCCCCAGCATTTT. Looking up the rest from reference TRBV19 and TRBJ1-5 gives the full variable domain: DGGITQSPKYLFRKEGQNVTLSCEQNLNHDAMYWYRQDPGQGLRLIYYSQIVNDFQKGDIAEGYSVSREKKESFPLTVTSAQKNPTAFYLCASTDRAPGGNQPQHFGDGTRLSIL.

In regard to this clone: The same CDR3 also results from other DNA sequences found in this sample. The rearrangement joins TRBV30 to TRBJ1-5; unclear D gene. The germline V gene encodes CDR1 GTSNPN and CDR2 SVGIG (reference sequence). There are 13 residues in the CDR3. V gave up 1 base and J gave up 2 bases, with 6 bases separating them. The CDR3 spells CAWSAQGNQPQHF. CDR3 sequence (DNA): TGTGCCTGGAGTGCGCAGGGCAATCAGCCCCAGCATTTT.

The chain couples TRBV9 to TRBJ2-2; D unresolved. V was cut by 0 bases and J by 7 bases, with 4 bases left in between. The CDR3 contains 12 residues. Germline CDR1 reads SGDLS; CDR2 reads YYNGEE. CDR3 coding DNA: TGTGCCAGCAGCGTAGTTAACGGGGAGCTGTTTTTT. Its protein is CASSVVNGELFF.

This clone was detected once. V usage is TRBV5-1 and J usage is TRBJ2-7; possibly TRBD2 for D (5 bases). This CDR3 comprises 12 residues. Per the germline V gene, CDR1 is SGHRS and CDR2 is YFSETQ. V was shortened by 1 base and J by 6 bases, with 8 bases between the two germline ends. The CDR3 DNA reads TGCGCCAGCAGCTTGAGAGGGCTCGAGCAGTACTTC. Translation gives CASSLRGLEQYF.

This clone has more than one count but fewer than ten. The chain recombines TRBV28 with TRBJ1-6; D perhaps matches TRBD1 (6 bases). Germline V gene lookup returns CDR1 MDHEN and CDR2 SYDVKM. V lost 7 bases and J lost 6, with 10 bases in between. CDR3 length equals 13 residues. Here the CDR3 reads CASIGTFNSPLHF. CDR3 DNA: TGTGCCAGCATTGGGACATTTAATTCACCCCTCCACTTT.